Below, 20 T cell receptor beta chains from the same sample are listed, as sequenced in a study of blood T cell repertoires in COVID-19. The table came from immunoSEQ multiplex PCR; TCRdb's copy has only in-frame clones and leaves some out. Here the sample spans approximately 300,000 clones, 87% being singletons. The sample comprised peripheral blood. These TCRs come from a man aged 18 to 29 with active or convalescent COVID-19.

J is TRBJ1-2 and V is TRBV9, with a tentative D call TRBD1 (6 bases). The CDR3 runs 10 residues. Trimming shortened V by 3 bases and J by 14 bases, and 11 bases separated the two germline ends. CDR1 is SGDLS and CDR2 is YYNGEE in the germline V gene. CDR3 coding DNA: TGTGCCAGCAGCGGGACAGTTCTAACCTTC. Its translation: CASSGTVLTF.

The V gene is TRBV7-9, the J gene TRBJ2-5, with TRBD2 as a possible D gene (5 bases). The CDR3 has 12 residues. The germline gives CDR1 SEHNR, CDR2 FQNEAQ (reference sequence). Trimming cost V 3 bases and J 5 bases, with 7 bases left between them. The DNA of the CDR3 is TGTGCCAGCAGCTTTAGGAGGGAGACCCAGTACTTC. Amino acid sequence: CASSFRRETQYF. Full variable domain (missing parts from reference TRBV7-9 and TRBJ2-5): DTGVSQNPRHKITKRGQNVTFRCDPISEHNRLYWYRQTLGQGPEFLTYFQNEAQLEKSRLLSDRFSAERPKGSFSTLEIQRTEQGDSAMYLCASSFRRETQYFGPGTRLLVL.

Remarks on this clone: Different DNA sequences within this sample yield the same CDR3. This rearrangement joins TRBV9 to TRBJ1-1; possible D gene TRBD1, 5 bases. This CDR3 region has 13 residues. Germline lookup yields CDR1 SGDLS and CDR2 YYNGEE. V was clipped by 0 bases and J by 5 bases, with 8 bases between them. This chain's CDR3 is CASSVGGRTEAFF. Written as DNA, the CDR3 is TGTGCCAGCAGCGTAGGGGGCAGAACTGAAGCTTTCTTT.

The chain is built from TRBV7-2 and TRBJ2-7; 9 bases line up with TRBD2. Germline CDR1 reads SGHTA; CDR2 reads FQGNSA. After removal of 9 bases from V and 0 bases from J, the junction contained 6 bases not matched to a gene. The CDR3 loop spans 14 amino acids. As DNA, the CDR3 is TGTGCCAGTGGGAGCGGGGGGACCTCCTACGAGCAGTACTTC. It specifies CASGSGGTSYEQYF.

The rearrangement links TRBV2 to TRBJ1-2, with 7 positions matching TRBD1. The CDR3 is made up of 14 amino acids. From germline, CDR1 is SNHLY and CDR2 FYNNEI. J was trimmed by 4 bases and V by 4 bases; bases with no gene match: 6. The CDR3 spells CASSGHRGSYGYTF. CDR3 in DNA: TGTGCCAGCAGTGGTCACAGGGGAAGCTATGGCTACACCTTC.

The chain has TRBV2 and TRBJ1-5; D gene uncertain. The germline V gene encodes CDR1 SNHLY and CDR2 FYNNEI. The CDR3 consists of 12 residues. Trimming pared 9 bases from V and 0 bases from J, leaving 6 bases between. CDR3 sequence: CASKNSNQPQHF. The CDR3 region has the DNA TGTGCCAGTAAAAATAGCAATCAGCCCCAGCATTTT. Looking up the rest from reference TRBV2 and TRBJ1-5 gives the full variable domain: EPEVTQTPSHQVTQMGQEVILRCVPISNHLYFYWYRQILGQKVEFLVSFYNNEISEKSEIFDDQFSVERPDGSNFTLKIRSTKLEDSAMYFCASKNSNQPQHFGDGTRLSIL.

The chain joins TRBV19 to TRBJ2-7; D gene ambiguous. The CDR3 sequence is 13 residues long. Per the germline V gene, CDR1 is LNHDA and CDR2 is SQIVND (reference sequence). CDR3 sequence (DNA): TGTGCGACAAAGGCTGGATCCCCCTACGAGCAGTACTTC. Its translation: CATKAGSPYEQYF.

The J gene is TRBJ1-4, the V gene TRBV4-3; the D gene is possibly TRBD1 (5 bases). Germline CDR1 and CDR2: LGHNA and YSLEER. Trimming cost V 8 bases and J 3 bases, with 13 bases left between them. This CDR3 comprises 14 residues. CDR3 loop: CASASGVSNEKLFF. DNA of the CDR3: TGCGCCAGCGCATCGGGGGTTTCTAATGAAAAACTGTTTTTT.

The chain joins TRBV7-9 to TRBJ2-1, with TRBD2 as a possible D gene (6 bases). V was shortened by 1 base and J by 2 bases, with 18 bases between the two germline ends. There are 18 residues in the CDR3. Germline V lookup: CDR1 SEHNR, CDR2 FQNEAQ (reference sequence). This CDR3 reads CASSLVVGSGTTYNEQFF. In nucleotides, the CDR3 is TGTGCCAGCAGCTTAGTGGTGGGTAGCGGTACTACCTACAATGAGCAGTTCTTC.

This clone was observed a few times. V is TRBV18 and J is TRBJ1-3; weak D call: TRBD1 (5 bases). There are 15 residues in the CDR3. V was cut by 3 bases and J by 1 base, with 10 bases left in between. In germline, CDR1 is KGHSH, CDR2 LQKENI. DNA for the CDR3: TGTGCCAGCTCACCGCCCGCAGGGTCTGGAAACACCATATATTTT. Translating it yields CASSPPAGSGNTIYF.

This chain connects TRBV18 to TRBJ2-7; D uncertain. The germline V and J ends were trimmed by 3 bases and 0 bases, with 9 bases remaining between them. The germline V gene has CDR1 KGHSH and CDR2 LQKENI. The CDR3 is 14 amino acids. CDR3 sequence reads: CASSPQAGSYEQYF. The CDR3 nucleotides are TGTGCCAGCTCACCCCAAGCAGGCTCCTACGAGCAGTACTTC.

The V and J genes are TRBV12-5 and TRBJ1-2; 9 bases match TRBD1. With V trimmed by 4 bases and J by 7 bases, 7 bases remained unmatched. The CDR3 has 14 amino acids. Germline loops: CDR1 LGHNT, CDR2 FRNRAP. The CDR3, as DNA: TGTGCTAGTGGTTCCGGGACAGGGATTGTTGGCTACACCTTC. It is translated as CASGSGTGIVGYTF.

The CDR3 sequence is CASSQDYSYNEQFF. The DNA of the CDR3 is TGCGCCAGCAGCCAAGATTACAGCTACAATGAGCAGTTCTTC. The gene calls are TRBV4-3 and TRBJ2-1; the D is unclear. The V gene's germline CDR1 is LGHNA and CDR2 YSLEER. The CDR3 covers 14 residues. V was cut by 0 bases and J by 3 bases, with 6 bases left in between.

This clone occurred a few times. The chain employs TRBV3-1 (or the pseudogene TRBV3-2) and TRBJ2-3; 8 bases match TRBD2. This CDR3 region has 14 residues. Germline V lookup: CDR1 LGHDT, CDR2 YNNKEL (reference sequence). Unmatched junction bases numbered 6, after V lost 4 bases and J lost 6 bases. CDR3 protein: CASSLRTSSDTQYF. The CDR3 DNA reads as TGTGCCAGCAGCCTCCGGACTAGCAGCGATACGCAGTATTTT.

The chain has TRBV4-1 and TRBJ1-1; TRBD1 might be the D (6 bases). CDR3 length: 14 amino acids. Germline V gene data show CDR1 as MGHRA and CDR2 as YSYEKL. The V gene lost 3 bases and the J gene lost 3 bases, with 11 bases spanning the gap. Here the CDR3 reads CASSHASGDTEAFF. The CDR3 nucleotides are TGCGCCAGCAGCCATGCCTCAGGGGACACTGAAGCTTTCTTT.

V gene TRBV19 combines with J gene TRBJ1-5; TRBD1 might be the D (5 bases). This CDR3 region has 13 residues. Trimming took off 10 bases at V and 7 bases at J, with 17 bases between the two ends. CDR1 is LNHDA and CDR2 is SQIVND in the germline V gene (reference sequence). The CDR3 DNA sequence: TGTGCCACTTGGGGCGAGGTCTCGCAGCCCCAGCATTTT. Its translation: CATWGEVSQPQHF. The entire variable domain, with the rest obtained from reference TRBV19 and TRBJ1-5, is as follows: DGGITQSPKYLFRKEGQNVTLSCEQNLNHDAMYWYRQDPGQGLRLIYYSQIVNDFQKGDIAEGYSVSREKKESFPLTVTSAQKNPTAFYLCATWGEVSQPQHFGDGTRLSIL.

V gene TRBV7-2 combines with J gene TRBJ1-3, with TRBD1 matching 8 bases. This CDR3 contains 14 residues. With 3 bases clipped from V and 4 bases from J, the junction kept 2 bases outside the gene matches. Germline lookup yields CDR1 SGHTA and CDR2 FQGNSA. The CDR3 DNA is TGTGCCAGCAGCTTCCGGGACAGGGGAAACACCATATATTTT. Amino acids: CASSFRDRGNTIYF.

This clone was seen only once. This chain connects TRBV5-1 to TRBJ2-1; 7 positions agree with TRBD1. Germline V gives CDR1 SGHRS, CDR2 YFSETQ. The CDR3 loop spans 14 amino acids. Trimming at V came to 4 bases and at J to 10 bases, leaving 11 bases not matched to a gene. The CDR3 DNA follows: TGCGCCAGCAGCACTATGACAGGGTCGGAGGAGCAGTTCTTC. Protein sequence: CASSTMTGSEEQFF. The complete variable domain, with remaining parts taken from reference TRBV5-1 and TRBJ2-1, reads KAGVTQTPRYLIKTRGQQVTLSCSPISGHRSVSWYQQTPGQGLQFLFEYFSETQRNKGNFPGRFSGRQFSNSRSEMNVSTLELGDSALYLCASSTMTGSEEQFFGPGTRLTVL.

This clone was seen a few times. This chain joins TRBV18 and TRBJ1-1, with a weak D call TRBD1 (6 bases). CDR3 size: 12 residues. Deletions cut 3 bases from V and 14 bases from J, with 16 bases between. Germline V gene data show CDR1 as KGHSH and CDR2 as LQKENI. The CDR3 spells CASSPYEQGSFF. DNA for the CDR3: TGTGCCAGCTCACCCTATGAACAGGGTTCATTCTTT.

V and J are TRBV7-6 and TRBJ1-5, with a possible D match to TRBD1 (5 bases). Germline CDR1 SGHVS, CDR2 FNYEAQ. The CDR3 sequence is 16 residues long. Trimming shortened V by 2 bases and J by 0 bases, and 11 bases separated the two germline ends. CDR3 loop: CASSLSPGHSNQPQHF. The CDR3 nucleotides are TGTGCCAGCAGCTTAAGTCCAGGGCATAGCAATCAGCCCCAGCATTTT.